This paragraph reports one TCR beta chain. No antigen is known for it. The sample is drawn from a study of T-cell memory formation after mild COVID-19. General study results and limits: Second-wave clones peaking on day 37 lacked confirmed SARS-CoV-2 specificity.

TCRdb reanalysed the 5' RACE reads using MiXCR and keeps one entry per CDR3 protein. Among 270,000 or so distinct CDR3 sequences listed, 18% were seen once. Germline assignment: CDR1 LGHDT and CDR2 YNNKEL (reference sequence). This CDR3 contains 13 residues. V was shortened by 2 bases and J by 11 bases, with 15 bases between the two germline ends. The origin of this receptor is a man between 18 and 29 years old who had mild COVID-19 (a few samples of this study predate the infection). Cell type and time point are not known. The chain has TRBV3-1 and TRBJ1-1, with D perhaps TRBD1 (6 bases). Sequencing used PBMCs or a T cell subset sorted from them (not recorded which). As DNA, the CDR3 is TGTGCCAGCAGCCAAAGTTCGGGACATTGGGCTTTCTTT. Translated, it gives CASSQSSGHWAFF. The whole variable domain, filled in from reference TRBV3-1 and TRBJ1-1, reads DTAVSQTPKYLVTQMGNDKSIKCEQNLGHDTMYWYKQDSKKFLKIMFSYNNKELIINETVPNRFSPKSPDKAHLNLHINSLELGDSAVYFCASSQSSGHWAFFGQGTRLTVV.